Listed below are T cell receptor beta chains from one sample, sequenced in a study of T cell repertoires in cytomegalovirus infection. Antigen specificity for these receptors is unknown. From the reads, TCRdb called clonotypes with MiXCR, one entry per CDR3 protein. The data hold about 220,000 distinct CDR3 sequences, with 38% observed a single time. The sequencing used CD8+ T cells from cultured PBMCs, collected from culture after CMV antigen stimulation. All receptors derive from a human donor in good health (CMV status not recorded). Some clones in this sample may be carry-over from other donors' samples. CDR3s include the opening cysteine and the closing phenylalanine or tryptophan. D genes are given only for firm matches. Not every row has a clone size; where given, it reads once, few, many or a size class.

few	NA	TRBV7-6	14	TRBJ2-5	CASSLSRQPETQYF	TGTGCCAGCAGCTTAAGCCGGCAGCCAGAGACCCAGTACTTC
NA	NA	TRBV4-1	12	TRBJ2-4	CASSQEGLIQYF	TGCGCCAGCAGCCAAGAGGGTTTGATTCAGTACTTC
NA	TRBD2	TRBV7-9	15	TRBJ2-1	CASSLEVAGGNEQFF	TGTGCCAGCAGCTTAGAGGTAGCGGGGGGAAATGAGCAGTTCTTC
few	NA	TRBV28	16	TRBJ1-2	CASSPLSLPTNYGYTF	TGTGCCAGCAGTCCCCTCTCCTTACCCACTAACTATGGCTACACCTTC
NA	NA	TRBV6-5	13	TRBJ1-6	CASSYLGGSPLHF	TGTGCCAGCAGTTACCTGGGGGGGTCACCCCTCCACTTT
few	NA	TRBV29-1	18	TRBJ2-6	CSVEEKGLTVSGANVLTF	TGCAGCGTTGAGGAAAAAGGACTGACCGTCTCTGGGGCCAACGTCCTGACTTTC
NA	NA	TRBV7-6	12	TRBJ1-1	CATPHGGAEAFF	TGTGCCACCCCCCACGGGGGGGCTGAAGCTTTCTTT
NA	NA	TRBV7-9	13	TRBJ2-7	CAIPGGHDYEQYF	TGTGCCATCCCTGGTGGACACGACTACGAGCAGTACTTC
NA	NA	TRBV7-9	16	TRBJ2-1	CASSLLVISKYNEQFF	TGTGCCAGCAGCTTGTTGGTAATATCCAAATACAATGAGCAGTTCTTC
few	NA	TRBV7-9	10	TRBJ2-1	CASRVDEQFF	TGTGCCAGCAGGGTGGATGAGCAGTTCTTC
NA	TRBD1	TRBV7-4	16	TRBJ2-2	CASSTTGGARSGELFF	TGTGCCAGCAGCACGACAGGGGGCGCGAGGTCCGGGGAGCTGTTTTTT
NA	NA	TRBV4-2	14	TRBJ2-7	CASSQVDDRYEQYF	TGTGCCAGCAGCCAAGTGGATGACCGCTACGAGCAGTACTTC
NA	NA	TRBV7-9	15	TRBJ2-3	CASSPPGVGTDTQYF	TGTGCCAGCAGCCCCCCCGGGGTAGGCACAGATACGCAGTATTTT
NA	NA	TRBV4-2	17	TRBJ1-2	CASSQTERAEINYGYTF	TGTGCCAGCAGCCAAACCGAAAGGGCAGAAATCAACTATGGCTACACCTTC
few	NA	TRBV29-1	10	TRBJ2-1	CSGGEDEQFF	TGCAGCGGAGGGGAGGATGAGCAGTTCTTC
NA	TRBD1	TRBV4-1	15	TRBJ1-2	CASSQGLGQTYGYTF	TGCGCCAGCAGCCAAGGTCTGGGACAGACCTATGGCTACACCTTC
NA	NA	TRBV7-6	12	TRBJ2-7	CASSPPRHEQYF	TGTGCCAGCAGCCCCCCCAGGCACGAGCAGTACTTC
NA	NA	TRBV11-2	13	TRBJ2-1	CASSLPPRNEQFF	TGTGCCAGCAGCTTACCCCCCCGGAATGAGCAGTTCTTC
few	NA	TRBV7-8	16	TRBJ1-6	CASRREGVSYNSPLHF	TGTGCCAGCAGAAGGGAGGGAGTCTCCTATAATTCACCCCTCCACTTT
NA	TRBD2	TRBV6-8	15	TRBJ2-1	CASSSGLAGAYEQFF	TGTGCCAGCAGCTCCGGACTAGCGGGAGCCTATGAGCAGTTCTTC
NA	TRBD2	TRBV4-1	16	TRBJ2-7	CASSHPLAGGPGEQYF	TGCGCCAGCAGCCATCCTCTAGCGGGAGGGCCGGGGGAGCAGTACTTC
NA	NA	TRBV24-1	13	TRBJ2-7	CATSDFFRDEQYF	TGTGCCACCAGTGATTTTTTCCGGGACGAGCAGTACTTC
NA	NA	TRBV20-1	18	TRBJ1-1	CSASPGIEGSLLNTEAFF	TGCAGTGCTAGTCCTGGCATCGAAGGGTCCCTGTTGAACACTGAAGCTTTCTTT
NA	NA	TRBV27	15	TRBJ2-3	CASSLSRAATDTQYF	TGTGCCAGCAGTTTATCCAGGGCCGCCACAGATACGCAGTATTTT